This T cell receptor beta chain was sequenced in a study of blood T cell repertoires in COVID-19. As handled by the study authors: It was from reference gene primer amplification that nucleated cell counts were estimated. Generated by immunoSEQ multiplex PCR, the TCRdb table keeps only in-frame clones and is missing some. That table supplies the V and J calls and clone size; D and trimming were determined from the DNA. The sample includes about 190,000 clones, over 75% of them seen just once. CDR1 and CDR2 from the germline V gene are ENHRY and SYGVKD. V was shortened by 10 bases and J by 3 bases, with 16 bases between the two germline ends. The CDR3 contains 13 residues. This clone showed up just once.

This sequence originates from a woman aged 45 to 65 with acute or convalescent COVID-19. The V gene is TRBV10-3, the J gene TRBJ2-7; the D gene is possibly TRBD1 (6 bases). The sequencing input was peripheral blood. CDR3 residues: CATTGDISYEQYF. Here the CDR3 DNA reads TGTGCCACCACTGGGGACATCAGCTACGAGCAGTACTTC.